This entry features one T cell receptor beta chain sequence. Its antigen is not yet known. Base qualities are not provided; no much larger clone lies one nucleotide away. This record belongs to a study of T cells in Graves' hyperthyroidism and ophthalmopathy (dated 2019 in TCRdb). Study-wide context: Peripheral blood samples were taken at the time of initial diagnosis, prior to any treatment. The study also compared thyroid tissue and blood T-cell repertoires from a handful of Graves' hyperthyroidism patients. A discovery cohort of around 98 patients, fewer than 50 with Graves' ophthalmopathy and under 60 with stable Graves' hyperthyroidism, was used to find distinguishing TCR V-J signatures. TCR Vbeta CDR3 sequencing of 135 peripheral blood samples (approximately 44 ophthalmopathy, about 74 hyperthyroidism and 17 progressor patients) is reported in the paper. Prospective prediction of ophthalmopathy was tested in an independent validation cohort consisting of some 20 hyperthyroidism patients and around 16 patients who later progressed to ophthalmopathy. After sampling, hyperthyroidism patients received methimazole starting at 30 mg daily, and ophthalmopathy patients received high-dose intravenous methylprednisolone. For training and testing, the roughly 97 patients in the discovery cohort were randomly divided in a 7:3 ratio.

The TCR beta CDR3 regions were amplified from RNA transcripts. The first round of RT-PCR for the TCR CDR3 was performed with the HTBI primer set and the Qiagen OneStep RT-PCR kit. Libraries were constructed in a second round of multiplex PCR, after which size selection and purification were carried out. The libraries were sequenced on an Illumina HiSeq2000 using paired-end 100 bp reads. As for how the authors treated the data: Raw data were processed with SOAPnuke, discarding reads with adapters, uncalled bases, mean Phred below 15, or no exact constant-primer or identifier match. COPE v1.2.5 was used to merge the high-quality paired reads, and each unique nucleotide sequence was defined as a clonotype. MiTCR v1.1 was used to align the clonotypes against IMGT TRBV, TRBD and TRBJ reference segments. Analysis was restricted to V-J combinations with a frequency above 0.0001, which covered 99.2% of repertoires. A TCS score was defined as the ratio between F50 (clonal expansion) and ExV (chaos), using BLOSUM62-based TCRdist between CDR3 peptides within each V-J. Welch's t-statistics and random forest reduced approximately 520 V-J features to roughly 13, which were used in a naive Bayes classifier (R e1071). TCRdb itself trimmed the public reads at Q25 with fastp, ran MiXCR and retained productive beta chains. Records with the same CDR3 protein are collapsed into one entry carrying the most frequent genes and DNA. For this entry, the V and J calls and clone size follow TCRdb and not the study's own pipeline. The sample includes approximately 430,000 distinct CDR3 sequences, with approximately 14% observed a single time. The ten largest clones capture 13% to 15% of the sample.

Graves' hyperthyroidism was defined as stable when no progression to ophthalmopathy occurred over 18 months of follow-up. Hyperthyroidism patients were newly diagnosed, had a disease duration of under 2 months, and were aged 18 to 65 years. The study excluded patients with uncontrolled infections, other autoimmune diseases, pregnancy or lactation. Diagnoses were established on the basis of clinical symptoms, serum thyroxine and TRAb, thyroid ultrasound, and orbital computed tomography. PBMCs were isolated from more than 8 ml of fresh peripheral blood by Ficoll-Paque density gradient centrifugation. Total RNA was extracted with Trizol reagent, and quality was checked on an Agilent 2100 Bioanalyzer. The CDR3 holds 15 amino acids from the cysteine to the phenylalanine. Here the CDR3 DNA is all that survives: 45 bases in frame from base 1. Compared with germline, V lacks 6 bases and J lacks 7 bases; bases without a gene match: 12. CDR1 LNHNV and CDR2 YYDKDF are derived from the germline V gene (reference sequence).

Beyond this particular receptor, the publication reports: During validation, the model predicted progression to ophthalmopathy a median of around 6 months ahead of onset, with approximately 70% sensitivity and 72% to 80% specificity. Most expanded thyroid clonotypes (frequency above 0.001) were also found in blood, which suggests that blood repertoires may mirror thyroid immune responses. No statistical method was used to fix the sample size in advance, and group allocation was not hidden from the investigators. In cross-validation, a model built on a 13 V-J signature told ophthalmopathy apart from stable hyperthyroidism with less than 90% sensitivity and 81% to 82% specificity, and in testing the same model reached 80%/75%.

Rearrangement joined TRBV15 to TRBJ2-1, with 7 bases matching TRBD2. This receptor was identified in a woman younger than 35 with Graves' hyperthyroidism. What was sequenced was blood. The CDR3 reads CATSRGAGDGNEQFF. The bases read TGTGCCACCAGTAGGGGCGCGGGAGATGGGAATGAGCAGTTCTTC.